The sequence of this T cell receptor beta chain was determined in a study of blood T cell repertoires in COVID-19. Per the authors' pipeline: How many nucleated cells were present was estimated from reference gene primer amplification. Only in-frame clones appear in the TCRdb table, and some are missing; sequencing was by immunoSEQ multiplex PCR. V and J calls and clone size are copied from that table; D and trimming were computed from the DNA. The sample carries roughly 250,000 clones, roughly 85% recorded once. The length of the CDR3 is 14 residues. CDR1 is MNHEY and CDR2 is SMNVEV in the germline V gene (reference sequence). J gave up 4 bases and V 2 bases, and 1 base lay outside the gene matches.

The sequence came from a woman aged 45-60 years who had recovered from COVID-19. The chain joins TRBV27 to TRBJ1-2, with 10 positions matching TRBD1. Sequenced input: PBMCs or T cells enriched from blood (not recorded which). CDR3 sequence: CASSLGQGVYGYTF. CDR3 in DNA: TGTGCCAGCAGTTTAGGACAGGGGGTCTATGGCTACACCTTC.